Shown below are 32 T cell receptor beta chains from a single sample sequenced in a study of T-cell reconstitution after alpha-beta-depleted transplantation in children. Library preparation (for TCRbeta) was performed with unique molecular identifiers. Each CDR3 protein is one row after TCRdb ran MiXCR on the PCR reads. The profile shows about 400,000 distinct CDR3 sequences, 16% of them singletons. Material: PBMCs, mostly from graft donor cells, obtained 360 days after TCRalphabeta/CD19-depleted stem cell transplant. Receptors were obtained from a boy in the first two years of life who had a stem cell transplant for Wiskott-Aldrich syndrome, so the T cells may come from the graft donor.

J is TRBJ2-1 and V is TRBV18, with 7 bases that match TRBD2. V lost 0 bases and J lost 3; bases outside the gene matches: 5. In germline, CDR1 is KGHSH, CDR2 LQKENI. The CDR3 has 16 amino acids. In nucleotides, the CDR3 is TGTGCCAGCTCACCACCGGGGGGGTTCCTCTACAATGAGCAGTTCTTC. Its protein product is CASSPPGGFLYNEQFF.

The V and J genes are TRBV24-1 and TRBJ2-5; D unclear. Germline lookup yields CDR1 KGHDR and CDR2 SFDVKD. V was trimmed by 3 bases and J by 1 base, leaving 23 bases between them. CDR3 length: 19 residues. The CDR3 sequence is CATSDPSAPLVSSQETQYF. The CDR3 region has the DNA TGTGCCACCAGTGATCCTTCGGCTCCCCTCGTTAGTAGCCAAGAGACCCAGTACTTC.

This clonotype appeared many times. This chain links TRBV5-1 with TRBJ2-1; tentative D call: TRBD1 (6 bases). Between the trimmed V and J ends, which lost 4 bases and 3 bases, there was a span of 14 bases. The CDR3 sequence is 15 residues long. Germline lookup yields CDR1 SGHRS and CDR2 YFSETQ. CDR3 loop: CASSPSPGHYNEQFF. DNA of the CDR3: TGCGCCAGCAGCCCCTCCCCGGGACACTACAATGAGCAGTTCTTC.

This clonotype was detected a few times. The chain uses TRBV4-1 and TRBJ2-1; a weak D match, TRBD2 (7 bases). The CDR3 consists of 16 residues. The germline V gene has CDR1 MGHRA and CDR2 YSYEKL. V gave up 5 bases and J gave up 0 bases, with 14 bases separating them. DNA of the CDR3: TGCGCCAGCAGCAGAGGGGGGGCCCCCTCCTACAATGAGCAGTTCTTC. Translation gives CASSRGGAPSYNEQFF.

This chain uses TRBV19 with TRBJ2-3; D is possibly TRBD2 (5 bases). Trimming took 5 bases from V and 0 from J, leaving 21 bases between them. The CDR3 contains 18 residues. Germline V gene lookup returns CDR1 LNHDA and CDR2 SQIVND (reference sequence). CDR3 protein: CASSSIGEGGVSTDTQYF. Here the CDR3 DNA reads TGTGCCAGTAGTTCCATCGGCGAGGGCGGAGTTAGCACAGATACGCAGTATTTT.

The table lists this clonotype with a count of one. The chain uses TRBV19 and TRBJ1-4, with a weak D call TRBD1 (6 bases). The CDR3 has 12 amino acids. CDR1 and CDR2 from the germline V gene are LNHDA and SQIVND (reference sequence). The V end was cut by 10 bases, the J end by 8 bases, with 14 bases between. The CDR3 coding sequence is TGTGCCATTAACAGGGAAGAGGAAAAACTGTTTTTT. Translating gives CAINREEEKLFF.

This chain uses TRBV5-1 with TRBJ2-5; TRBD1 matches 11 bases. Germline CDR1 and CDR2: SGHRS and YFSETQ. V lost 2 bases and J lost 0; bases outside the gene matches: 3. The CDR3 runs to 16 residues. This CDR3 is CASSFGTGGNQETQYF. Written as DNA, the CDR3 is TGCGCCAGCAGCTTTGGGACAGGGGGGAACCAAGAGACCCAGTACTTC.

The CDR3 protein is CASSPPHGTGELFF. The DNA for the CDR3 is TGTGCCAGCTCACCACCGCACGGAACCGGGGAGCTGTTTTTT. The chain joins TRBV18 to TRBJ2-2; no clear D. Germline values: CDR1 KGHSH, CDR2 LQKENI. Trimming removed 0 bases from V and 5 bases from J, with 7 bases in between. This CDR3 is 14 amino acids long.

In this sample, this clonotype turned up a few times. The chain combines TRBV18 with TRBJ2-7, with D perhaps TRBD1 (9 bases). The CDR3 totals 18 residues. Germline CDR1 KGHSH, CDR2 LQKENI. Trimming pared 4 bases from V and 1 base from J, leaving 23 bases between. In nucleotides, the CDR3 is TGTGCCAGCTCACTCTTAGCGGGACAGGGAGTTCTTTCCTACGAGCAGTACTTC. Residues: CASSLLAGQGVLSYEQYF.

This clonotype was seen ten or more times. The chain uses TRBV7-9 and TRBJ1-1; no definite D call. The length of the CDR3 is 10 residues. Trimming cost V 8 bases and J 6 bases, with 7 bases left between them. Germline values: CDR1 SEHNR, CDR2 FQNEAQ (reference sequence). CDR3 sequence: CASSTAEAFF. CDR3 in DNA: TGTGCCAGCTCGACGGCTGAAGCTTTCTTT. The entire variable domain, with the rest obtained from reference TRBV7-9 and TRBJ1-1, is as follows: DTGVSQNPRHKITKRGQNVTFRCDPISEHNRLYWYRQTLGQGPEFLTYFQNEAQLEKSRLLSDRFSAERPKGSFSTLEIQRTEQGDSAMYLCASSTAEAFFGQGTRLTVV.

The chain employs TRBV11-2 and TRBJ2-6; unclear D gene. V was clipped by 2 bases and J by 0 bases, with 17 bases between them. The CDR3 is made up of 19 amino acids. Germline lookup yields CDR1 SGHAT and CDR2 FQNNGV. CDR3 coding DNA: TGTGCCAGCAGCTTAACAGTAGCCTCGTTGGTCTCTGGGGCCAACGTCCTGACTTTC. It translates to CASSLTVASLVSGANVLTF.

This clonotype was detected many times. The rearrangement joins TRBV12-3 or TRBV12-4 to TRBJ2-5, with TRBD2 as a possible D gene (6 bases). V was cut by 5 bases and J by 5 bases, with 9 bases left in between. This CDR3 has 12 amino acids. CDR3 residues: CASSDLAETQYF. The CDR3 DNA reads TGTGCCAGCAGTGACCTAGCGGAGACCCAGTACTTC.

This clonotype has more than one count but fewer than ten. The rearrangement uses TRBV6-5 and TRBJ1-3; a possible D gene is TRBD1 (6 bases). Germline CDR1 MNHEY, CDR2 SVGAGI. With 0 bases removed from V and 0 bases from J, the gap between germline ends came to 9 bases. The CDR3 spans 16 residues. In DNA form, the CDR3 reads TGTGCCAGCAGTTACTCACGAGGGGGCTCTGGAAACACCATATATTTT. The encoded protein is CASSYSRGGSGNTIYF.

V usage is TRBV15 and J usage is TRBJ2-1; D may be TRBD2 (6 bases). The CDR3 has 13 amino acids. The V end lost 1 base, the J end lost 15 bases, and 16 bases lay between the germline ends. Germline V gives CDR1 LNHNV, CDR2 YYDKDF (reference sequence). CDR3 in DNA: TGTGCCACCAGCAGAGTAAGGGGTAGCGGCCTGTTCTTC. Its protein is CATSRVRGSGLFF.

V and J are TRBV4-3 and TRBJ2-1; perhaps D is TRBD1 or TRBD2 (5 bases each). The V end was cut by 0 bases, the J end by 6 bases, with 21 bases between. This CDR3 is 18 amino acids long. Per the germline V gene, CDR1 is LGHNA and CDR2 is YSLEER. CDR3 DNA sequence: TGCGCCAGCAGCCAAGATAAGAGCTTAGGGGACCACACCAATGAGCAGTTCTTC. It encodes CASSQDKSLGDHTNEQFF.

The chain recombines TRBV27 with TRBJ1-6; D remains ambiguous. Germline loops: CDR1 MNHEY, CDR2 SMNVEV (reference sequence). CDR3 length equals 12 residues. Trimming cost V 2 bases and J 15 bases, with 11 bases left between them. The CDR3 protein is CASSLAGHGLHF. In DNA form, the CDR3 reads TGTGCCAGCAGTTTAGCTGGCCACGGCCTCCACTTT.

The chain is built from TRBV29-1 and TRBJ2-7; D is unresolved. The V gene's germline CDR1 is SQVTM and CDR2 ANQGSEA. The CDR3 runs 13 residues. The V and J ends lost 3 bases and 2 bases respectively, with 11 bases between them. The CDR3 loop is CSVEGQVPYEQYF. CDR3 DNA sequence: TGCAGCGTTGAGGGTCAGGTCCCCTACGAGCAGTACTTC.

The chain links TRBV5-1 to TRBJ2-4, with D possibly TRBD2 on 5 matching bases. V lost 5 bases and J 6 bases, leaving 15 bases between the germline ends. The CDR3 is 14 residues long. Germline CDR1 reads SGHRS; CDR2 reads YFSETQ. CDR3 residues: CASSKGSLGNIQYF. In nucleotides, the CDR3 is TGCGCCAGCAGTAAAGGGAGCTTGGGAAACATTCAGTACTTC.

This chain links TRBV3-1 with TRBJ2-1, with TRBD2 identical over 8 bases. Germline V lookup: CDR1 LGHDT, CDR2 YNNKEL (reference sequence). Trimming at V came to 4 bases and at J to 9 bases, leaving 11 bases not matched to a gene. The CDR3 has 15 residues. The CDR3 coding sequence is TGTGCCAGCAGCCCCGGAAACGGGGGGGCCGGTGAGCAGTTCTTC. Its protein product is CASSPGNGGAGEQFF.

This chain connects TRBV4-3 to TRBJ2-3; D gene uncertain. Trimming removed 5 bases at V and 0 bases at J, with 12 bases between. The CDR3 length is 15 residues. Per germline, CDR1 LGHNA and CDR2 YSLEER. CDR3 in DNA: TGCGCCAGCAGCGGCCACTCCTCTAGCACAGATACGCAGTATTTT. Translated: CASSGHSSSTDTQYF.

A few counts support this clonotype. For the CDR3, the DNA is TGCAGTGCCTCCTCCGGGACAGGGGGCCTCGGGGAGCTGTTTTTT. It translates to CSASSGTGGLGELFF. The chain employs TRBV20-1 and TRBJ2-2; the match to TRBD1 covers 12 bases. CDR3 length equals 15 residues. With V trimmed by 6 bases and J by 7 bases, 9 bases remained unmatched. The germline V gene encodes CDR1 DFQATT and CDR2 SNEGSKA (reference sequence).

The V gene is TRBV7-2, the J gene TRBJ2-1; 7 bases line up with TRBD1. The trim removed 5 bases at V and 6 bases at J, leaving 4 bases unmatched. The CDR3 sequence is 13 residues long. From germline, CDR1 is SGHTA and CDR2 FQGNSA. CDR3 protein: CASSRQGGNEQFF. CDR3 DNA: TGTGCCAGCAGCCGACAGGGCGGCAATGAGCAGTTCTTC.

The chain employs TRBV7-9 and TRBJ2-7, with D maybe TRBD1 (5 bases). The CDR3 covers 16 residues. Deletions cut 4 bases from V and 2 bases from J, with 18 bases between. Germline lookup yields CDR1 SEHNR and CDR2 FQNEAQ (reference sequence). The CDR3 protein is CASSYTLGQGAYEQYF. The CDR3 region has the DNA TGTGCCAGCAGCTACACCCTGGGGCAAGGGGCCTACGAGCAGTACTTC.

There are a few counts of this clonotype. The chain uses TRBV5-1 and TRBJ2-5; tentatively, D is TRBD2 (6 bases). V shed 0 bases and J shed 5 bases, with 14 bases lying between them. CDR3 length: 15 amino acids. Germline V lookup: CDR1 SGHRS, CDR2 YFSETQ. The DNA of the CDR3 is TGCGCCAGCAGCTTGGCCAAAAGGGAGGTGGAGACCCAGTACTTC. It specifies CASSLAKREVETQYF.

This sequence joins TRBV7-2 and TRBJ2-7; possible D gene TRBD1, 6 bases. Trimming cost V 6 bases and J 0 bases, with 15 bases left between them. Germline V gene lookup returns CDR1 SGHTA and CDR2 FQGNSA. This CDR3 has 15 amino acids. The CDR3 DNA reads TGTGCCAGCAGTTTACAGGGTGGGAGCTCCTACGAGCAGTACTTC. Translated, it gives CASSLQGGSSYEQYF.

This clonotype has more than one count but fewer than ten. The rearrangement joins TRBV7-9 to TRBJ2-5; D is perhaps TRBD1 (6 bases). V gave up 5 bases and J gave up 1 base, with 14 bases separating them. Germline-derived CDR1 and CDR2 are SEHNR and FQNEAQ (reference sequence). The CDR3 is 15 amino acids. The CDR3 reads CASSRRQAPQETQYF. CDR3 DNA: TGTGCCAGCAGCCGCCGACAGGCCCCCCAAGAGACCCAGTACTTC.

There are a few counts of this clonotype. V is TRBV2 and J is TRBJ2-7; the D gene is possibly TRBD1 (5 bases). Deletions cut 7 bases from V and 4 bases from J, with 23 bases between. The germline V gene has CDR1 SNHLY and CDR2 FYNNEI. This CDR3 spans 16 amino acids. CDR3 sequence: CASTRPGPFTLYEQYF. The CDR3 nucleotides read TGTGCCAGCACGCGGCCAGGGCCTTTTACCTTATACGAGCAGTACTTC.

The chain couples TRBV6-2 or TRBV6-3 to TRBJ2-7, with no clear D. Germline CDR1 reads MNHEY; CDR2 reads SVGEGT. The ends were cut back, 5 bases at V and 3 bases at J, with 20 bases in the middle. The CDR3 has 16 residues. The CDR3 DNA is TGTGCCAGCAGTCCTGCGGTAGGGTCAGGTTTCTACGAGCAGTACTTC. Amino acids: CASSPAVGSGFYEQYF.

The V call is TRBV29-1, the J call TRBJ2-7; D remains ambiguous. Trimming stripped 6 bases from V and 4 bases from J, with 10 bases between. Germline lookup yields CDR1 SQVTM and CDR2 ANQGSEA. The CDR3 spans 11 residues. The CDR3 DNA sequence: TGCAGCGTAGAACACCTATACGAGCAGTACTTC. This encodes CSVEHLYEQYF.

This clonotype was observed once. The V and J genes are TRBV5-1 and TRBJ2-7; D call uncertain. The CDR3 extends over 15 amino acids. Looked up from germline, CDR1 is SGHRS and CDR2 is YFSETQ. Trimming pared 0 bases from V and 3 bases from J, leaving 13 bases between. CDR3 sequence: CASSLAATAFYEQYF. CDR3 coding DNA: TGCGCCAGCAGCTTGGCGGCCACAGCTTTCTACGAGCAGTACTTC.

The V call is TRBV7-2, the J call TRBJ2-7; D may correspond to TRBD1 or TRBD2 (5 bases each). The CDR3 runs 14 residues. With 6 bases removed from V and 1 base from J, the gap between germline ends came to 13 bases. Germline V gene data show CDR1 as SGHTA and CDR2 as FQGNSA. The CDR3 nucleotides read TGTGCCAGCAGAATCGTTGGGGGTTCCTACGAGCAGTACTTC. Translating it yields CASRIVGGSYEQYF.

The table lists this clonotype with a few counts. This sequence joins TRBV7-9 and TRBJ2-4; D is unresolved. The CDR3 runs to 15 residues. The V gene lost 5 bases and the J gene lost 0 bases, with 11 bases spanning the gap. CDR1 and CDR2 from the germline V gene are SEHNR and FQNEAQ (reference sequence). DNA for the CDR3: TGTGCCAGCAGCGATGACGACGGAGCCAAAAACATTCAGTACTTC. Its protein product is CASSDDDGAKNIQYF. Based on the CDR3 plus reference TRBV7-9 and TRBJ2-4, the full variable domain is DTGVSQNPRHKITKRGQNVTFRCDPISEHNRLYWYRQTLGQGPEFLTYFQNEAQLEKSRLLSDRFSAERPKGSFSTLEIQRTEQGDSAMYLCASSDDDGAKNIQYFGAGTRLSVL.